This T cell receptor beta chain was found in a study of identifying expanded T cells in peripheral blood. Findings and limits, study-wide: About 1.2 clones differed between technical replicates, versus around 15 and 18 over time. Across healthy donors, higher total template counts meant significantly greater approximately two-week count variance.

A remark on this clone: Its antigen remains unidentified.

The V and J ends lost 7 bases and 4 bases, in that order; junction bases with no gene match: 3. The CDR3 is 13 residues long. Germline CDR1 is LNHDA and CDR2 is SQIVND (reference sequence). Collection occurred without any documented infections or immune events in donors. TCRdb keeps only in-frame clones here, not all; method: immunoSEQ multiplex PCR. The sample holds 70,000 or so clones, roughly 90% seen once. The rearrangement joins TRBV19 to TRBJ1-4; TRBD1 matches 7 bases. The receptor was derived from a person aged 18 to 75 in good health. Sequenced sample: blood. CDR3 bases: TGTGCCAGTATGGGACAGTATAATGAAAAACTGTTTTTT. It yields the protein CASMGQYNEKLFF. Drawing the rest from reference TRBV19 and TRBJ1-4, the complete variable domain is DGGITQSPKYLFRKEGQNVTLSCEQNLNHDAMYWYRQDPGQGLRLIYYSQIVNDFQKGDIAEGYSVSREKKESFPLTVTSAQKNPTAFYLCASMGQYNEKLFFGSGTQLSVL.